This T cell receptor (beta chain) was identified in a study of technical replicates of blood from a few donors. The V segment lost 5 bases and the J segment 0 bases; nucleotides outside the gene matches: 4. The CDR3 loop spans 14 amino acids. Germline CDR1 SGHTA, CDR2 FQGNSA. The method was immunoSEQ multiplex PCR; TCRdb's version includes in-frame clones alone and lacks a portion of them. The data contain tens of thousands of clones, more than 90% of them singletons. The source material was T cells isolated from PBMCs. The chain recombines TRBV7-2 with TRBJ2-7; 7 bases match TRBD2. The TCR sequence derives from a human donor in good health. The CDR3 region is CASSREGPSYEQYF. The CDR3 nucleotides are TGTGCCAGCAGCAGGGAGGGACCCTCCTACGAGCAGTACTTC.